This entry lists 23 T cell receptor beta chains sequenced from one sample in a study of blood T cell repertoires in COVID-19. Repertoires were generated with immunoSEQ multiplex PCR, while TCRdb's copy carries only in-frame clones and drops some. The data contain about 110,000 clones, 70% to 80% of them singletons. The sample consisted of peripheral blood. The receptors were gathered from a man older than 75 with COVID-19, enrolled during active disease.

The rearrangement uses TRBV28 and TRBJ2-1, with D maybe TRBD2 (6 bases). Germline V lookup: CDR1 MDHEN, CDR2 SYDVKM. V lost 4 bases and J lost 5, with 12 bases in between. CDR3 length: 14 amino acids. The CDR3 reads CASSSPAGNNEQFF. The CDR3, as DNA: TGTGCCAGCAGTTCCCCGGCGGGAAACAATGAGCAGTTCTTC.

This clone was seen once. The chain employs TRBV5-4 and TRBJ2-7; maybe TRBD2 (6 bases). This CDR3 comprises 14 residues. Per germline, CDR1 SGHNT and CDR2 YYREEE (reference sequence). The ends were cut back, 0 bases at V and 6 bases at J, with 13 bases in the middle. The CDR3 nucleotides read TGTGCCAGCAGCTTGGCGGGACTCTCGCCCGAGCAGTACTTC. Amino acid sequence: CASSLAGLSPEQYF.

The chain carries TRBV18 and TRBJ2-7; 15 bases fit TRBD2. The CDR3 covers 18 residues. With V trimmed by 0 bases and J by 2 bases, 5 bases remained unmatched. CDR1 is KGHSH and CDR2 is LQKENI in the germline V gene. The CDR3 region has the DNA TGTGCCAGCTCACCACCTGGGACTAGCGGGAGGTCCGCCTACGAGCAGTACTTC. Its translation is CASSPPGTSGRSAYEQYF.

This clone was found once. The rearrangement joins TRBV30 to TRBJ1-3, with D perhaps TRBD1 (6 bases). The CDR3 loop spans 18 amino acids. Germline assignment: CDR1 GTSNPN and CDR2 SVGIG (reference sequence). V was clipped by 8 bases and J by 3 bases, with 29 bases between them. The CDR3 protein is CASNLGTSGATFGNTIYF. The CDR3 DNA sequence: TGTGCCAGCAATCTCGGGACATCCGGGGCCACTTTTGGAAACACCATATATTTT.

The chain employs TRBV21-1 and TRBJ2-1; TRBD1 was called by the table and not checked on the DNA. TRBV21-1 is flagged as a pseudogene. The CDR3 runs to 14 residues. The CDR3, as DNA: TGTGCCAGCAGCAAACAGGGGCGAAACAATGAGCAGTTCTTC. It yields the protein CASSKQGRNNEQFF.

The sample holds one count of this clone. The chain recombines TRBV10-1 with TRBJ1-6; D is possibly TRBD1 (6 bases). CDR1 is WNHNN, CDR2 SYGVQD, per germline (reference sequence). The V gene lost 11 bases and the J gene lost 2 bases, with 19 bases spanning the gap. The CDR3 is 16 amino acids. The CDR3 spells CARGGGEGAYNSPLHF. Here the CDR3 DNA reads TGCGCCCGCGGTGGGGGGGAGGGGGCCTATAATTCACCCCTCCACTTT.

V is TRBV27 and J is TRBJ1-6; no clear D. With 4 bases removed from V and 0 bases from J, the gap between germline ends came to 10 bases. In germline, CDR1 is MNHEY, CDR2 SMNVEV (reference sequence). CDR3 length: 16 amino acids. CDR3 coding DNA: TGTGCCAGCAGTTCACCTACGAGCTCCTATAATTCACCCCTCCACTTT. This gives the protein CASSSPTSSYNSPLHF.

This clone was counted a few times. The chain couples TRBV18 to TRBJ1-4; 8 nucleotides line up with TRBD1. Germline V CDR1 and CDR2: KGHSH, LQKENI. This CDR3 spans 15 amino acids. Germline trimming cut 6 bases from V and 8 bases from J; bases unmatched to any gene: 11. CDR3 loop: CASSSWTGTGEKLFF. CDR3 DNA sequence: TGTGCCAGCTCTAGCTGGACAGGGACGGGGGAAAAACTGTTTTTT.

The gene calls are TRBV4-2 and TRBJ2-7; 9 bases fit TRBD1. Losses at the gene ends were 0 bases for V and 2 bases for J; bases not matched to a gene: 2. Germline V gene sequence: CDR1 LGHNA, CDR2 YNFKEQ. The CDR3 is 15 residues long. The CDR3 DNA follows: TGTGCCAGCAGCCAAGAACGGGACAGGGCCTACGAGCAGTACTTC. Its translation is CASSQERDRAYEQYF.

The chain links TRBV29-1 to TRBJ1-4; maybe TRBD1 (6 bases). Trimming removed 3 bases at V and 1 base at J, with 12 bases between. Looked up from germline, CDR1 is SQVTM and CDR2 is ANQGSEA. The CDR3 contains 15 residues. The CDR3 DNA is TGCAGCGTTGAGGATCCGGGACAAACTAATGAAAAACTGTTTTTT. This gives the protein CSVEDPGQTNEKLFF.

The J gene is TRBJ2-1, the V gene TRBV11-2; TRBD2 matches at 10 bases. CDR3 length: 18 residues. V lost 1 base and J lost 7; bases outside the gene matches: 13. From germline, CDR1 is SGHAT and CDR2 FQNNGV. CDR3 residues: CASSLGYPVSGRANEQFF. The DNA for the CDR3 is TGTGCCAGCAGCTTAGGCTACCCGGTCAGCGGGAGGGCTAATGAGCAGTTCTTC.

This clone came up a few times. J is TRBJ2-5 and V is TRBV2; the D gene is possibly TRBD1 (6 bases). The V and J ends lost 0 bases and 4 bases respectively, with 15 bases between them. The V gene's germline CDR1 is SNHLY and CDR2 FYNNEI. This CDR3 is built from 16 residues. The DNA for the CDR3 is TGTGCCAGCAGTGAAGCTCCTGGGGGACAACGAGAGACCCAGTACTTC. Translating gives CASSEAPGGQRETQYF.

The chain uses TRBV7-3 and TRBJ2-2; 7 bases match TRBD1. The CDR3 totals 14 residues. CDR1 and CDR2 from the germline V gene are SGHTA and FQGTGA. Trimming removed 0 bases from V and 5 bases from J; junction bases left unmatched: 0. DNA of the CDR3: TGTGCCAGCAGCTTAACGACAGGGACCGGGGAGCTGTTTTTT. Translated, it gives CASSLTTGTGELFF.

The gene calls are TRBV4-2 and TRBJ1-2; TRBD1 matches at 8 bases. The CDR3 loop spans 17 amino acids. V shed 1 base, J shed 2 bases, and the junction held 9 bases outside the gene matches. Germline V gives CDR1 LGHNA, CDR2 YNFKEQ. Here the CDR3 DNA reads TGTGCCAGCAGCCAAGCCGACCTACGGACAGGGAACTATGGCTACACCTTC. Translating gives CASSQADLRTGNYGYTF.

The genes are TRBV7-6 and TRBJ2-2, with D unclear. Germline assignment: CDR1 SGHVS and CDR2 FNYEAQ. The CDR3 is made up of 15 amino acids. The ends were cut back, 5 bases at V and 5 bases at J, with 15 bases in the middle. CDR3 DNA: TGTGCCAGCAGCCTGGGCAGCTCCAAGACCGGGGAGCTGTTTTTT. Translating gives CASSLGSSKTGELFF.

This clone appeared once. V and J are TRBV28 and TRBJ2-7; 7 bases are a match to TRBD1. V lost 7 bases and J lost 3; bases outside the gene matches: 12. The CDR3 extends over 15 amino acids. Germline loops: CDR1 MDHEN, CDR2 SYDVKM. The CDR3 loop is CASNSLPGQYYEQYF. The DNA of the CDR3 is TGTGCCAGCAACTCACTCCCGGGACAGTACTACGAGCAGTACTTC.

The rearrangement uses TRBV7-2 and TRBJ1-4; D perhaps matches TRBD1 (5 bases). V was cut by 5 bases and J by 6 bases, with 16 bases left in between. This CDR3 comprises 15 residues. Looked up from germline, CDR1 is SGHTA and CDR2 is FQGNSA. This chain's CDR3 is CASSPGQGPYEKLFF. The CDR3 coding sequence is TGTGCCAGCAGCCCAGGACAAGGGCCCTATGAAAAACTGTTTTTT.

This chain joins TRBV5-6 and TRBJ1-3; D perhaps matches TRBD1 (5 bases). Germline-derived CDR1 and CDR2 are SGHDT and YYEEEE. V was pared by 4 bases and J by 3 bases, with 14 bases between. The CDR3 has 15 residues. CDR3 nucleotides: TGTGCCAGCAGCGAATGGCGGGGGTTTGGAAACACCATATATTTT. Amino acid sequence: CASSEWRGFGNTIYF.

This clone showed up just once. This chain connects TRBV28 to TRBJ2-5; 9 nucleotides agree with TRBD1. V shed 6 bases and J 5 bases; nucleotides not matched to a gene: 16. The CDR3 is 17 residues long. Germline CDR1 MDHEN, CDR2 SYDVKM. The CDR3 nucleotides are TGTGCCAGCAGCAATACATCCGGGACAGGGAGGGTGGAGACCCAGTACTTC. It is translated as CASSNTSGTGRVETQYF.

The V gene is TRBV27, the J gene TRBJ2-7; D unclear. The germline CDR1 and CDR2 sequences are MNHEY and SMNVEV (reference sequence). This CDR3 contains 14 residues. V gave up 2 bases and J gave up 3 bases, with 11 bases separating them. CDR3 in amino acids: CASSLISRNYEQYF. CDR3 sequence (DNA): TGTGCCAGCAGTTTAATCTCCAGAAACTACGAGCAGTACTTC.

The J gene is TRBJ1-3, the V gene TRBV6-5, with 7 bases that match TRBD1. The CDR3 spans 14 residues. Germline CDR1 is MNHEY and CDR2 is SVGAGI. V was clipped by 7 bases and J by 0 bases; unmatched bases: 3. CDR3 sequence: CASTTGSSGNTIYF. The CDR3 region has the DNA TGTGCCAGCACGACAGGGAGCTCTGGAAACACCATATATTTT.

This chain connects TRBV19 to TRBJ1-6; D uncertain. V shed 4 bases and J shed 7 bases, with 11 bases lying between them. CDR1 and CDR2 (germline): LNHDA, SQIVND (reference sequence). The CDR3 runs to 14 residues. As DNA, the CDR3 is TGTGCCAGTAGTAACCCCGGAGGCAATTCACCCCTCCACTTT. Translated, it gives CASSNPGGNSPLHF.

This chain links TRBV6-6 with TRBJ1-6; no definite D call. CDR1 is MNHNY, CDR2 SVGAGI, per germline (reference sequence). The V and J ends lost 6 bases and 0 bases respectively, with 9 bases between them. This CDR3 contains 15 residues. This CDR3 is CASSEPSSYNSPLHF. DNA of the CDR3: TGTGCCAGCAGCGAACCGAGCTCCTATAATTCACCCCTCCACTTT.